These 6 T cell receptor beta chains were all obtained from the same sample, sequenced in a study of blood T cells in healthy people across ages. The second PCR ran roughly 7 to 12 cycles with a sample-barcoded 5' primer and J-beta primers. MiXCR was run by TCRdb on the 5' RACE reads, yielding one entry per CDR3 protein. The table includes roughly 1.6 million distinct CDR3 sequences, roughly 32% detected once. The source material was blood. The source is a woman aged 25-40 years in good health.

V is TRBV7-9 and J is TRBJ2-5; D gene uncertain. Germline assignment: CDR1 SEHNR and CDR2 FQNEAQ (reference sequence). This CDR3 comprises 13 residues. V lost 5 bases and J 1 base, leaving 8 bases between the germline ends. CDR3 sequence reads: CASSPNTQETQYF. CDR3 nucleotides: TGTGCCAGCAGCCCCAATACCCAAGAGACCCAGTACTTC.

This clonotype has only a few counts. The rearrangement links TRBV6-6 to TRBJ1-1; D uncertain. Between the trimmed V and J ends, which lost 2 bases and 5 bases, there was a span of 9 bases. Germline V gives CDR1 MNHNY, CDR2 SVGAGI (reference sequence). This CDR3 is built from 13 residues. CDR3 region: CASSYNERTEAFF. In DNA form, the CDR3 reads TGTGCCAGCAGTTACAACGAGAGAACTGAAGCTTTCTTT.

The chain's CDR3 is CASSRDRGTYGYTF. In nucleotides, the CDR3 is TGTGCCAGCAGCCGGGACAGGGGAACATATGGCTACACCTTC. The gene calls are TRBV9 and TRBJ1-2; TRBD1 agrees at 10 bases. The trim removed 4 bases at V and 5 bases at J, leaving 5 bases unmatched. The CDR3 spans 14 residues. Germline V gene data show CDR1 as SGDLS and CDR2 as YYNGEE.

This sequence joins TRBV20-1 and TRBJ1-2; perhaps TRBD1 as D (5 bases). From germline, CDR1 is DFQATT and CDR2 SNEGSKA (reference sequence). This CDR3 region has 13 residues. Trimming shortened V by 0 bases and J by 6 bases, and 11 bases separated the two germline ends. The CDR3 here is CSARDRWGDGYTF. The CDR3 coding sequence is TGCAGTGCTAGAGATCGATGGGGGGATGGCTACACCTTC.

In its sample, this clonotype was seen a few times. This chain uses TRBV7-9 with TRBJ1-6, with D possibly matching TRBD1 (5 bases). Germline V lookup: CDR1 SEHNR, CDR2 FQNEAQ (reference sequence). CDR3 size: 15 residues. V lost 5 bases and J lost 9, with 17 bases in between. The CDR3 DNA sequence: TGTGCCAGCAGCCCCATGGGGGGTGAGGCTTCACCCCTCCACTTT. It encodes CASSPMGGEASPLHF.

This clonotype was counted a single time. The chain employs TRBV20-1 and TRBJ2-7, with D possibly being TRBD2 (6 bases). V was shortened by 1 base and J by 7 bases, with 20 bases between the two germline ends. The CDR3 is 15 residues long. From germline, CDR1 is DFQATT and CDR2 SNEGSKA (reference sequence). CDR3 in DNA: TGCAGTGCTAGAGGTGCCGGGACTCCCCTGGAGGAGCAGTACTTC. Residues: CSARGAGTPLEEQYF.